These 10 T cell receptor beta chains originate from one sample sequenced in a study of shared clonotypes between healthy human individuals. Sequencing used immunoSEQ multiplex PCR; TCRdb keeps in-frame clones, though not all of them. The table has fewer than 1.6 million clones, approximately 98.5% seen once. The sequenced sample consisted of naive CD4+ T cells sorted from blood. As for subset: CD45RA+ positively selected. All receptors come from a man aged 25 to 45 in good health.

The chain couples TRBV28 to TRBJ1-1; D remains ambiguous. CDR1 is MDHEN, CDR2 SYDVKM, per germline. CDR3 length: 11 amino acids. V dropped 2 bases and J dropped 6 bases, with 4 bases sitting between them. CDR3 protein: CASSLISEAFF. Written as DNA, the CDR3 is TGTGCCAGCAGTTTAATTTCTGAAGCTTTCTTT.

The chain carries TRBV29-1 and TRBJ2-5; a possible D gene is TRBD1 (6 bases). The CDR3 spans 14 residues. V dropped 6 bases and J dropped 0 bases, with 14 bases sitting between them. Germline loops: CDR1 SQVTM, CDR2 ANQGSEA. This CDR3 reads CSVRTERYQETQYF. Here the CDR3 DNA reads TGCAGCGTGAGGACAGAAAGGTACCAAGAGACCCAGTACTTC.

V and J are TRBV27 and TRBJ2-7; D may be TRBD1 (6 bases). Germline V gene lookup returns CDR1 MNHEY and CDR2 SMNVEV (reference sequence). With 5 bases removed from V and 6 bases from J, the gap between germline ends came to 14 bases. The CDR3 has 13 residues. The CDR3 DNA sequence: TGTGCCAGCAGTACCTACAGGGATAGCGAGCAGTACTTC. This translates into CASSTYRDSEQYF.

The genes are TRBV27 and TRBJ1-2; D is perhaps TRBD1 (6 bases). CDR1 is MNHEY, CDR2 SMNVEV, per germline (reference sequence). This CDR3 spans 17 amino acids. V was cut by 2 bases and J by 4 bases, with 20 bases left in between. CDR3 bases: TGTGCCAGCAGTTTAAGTCGCCTCGGGGGCCAGGGCTATGGCTACACCTTC. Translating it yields CASSLSRLGGQGYGYTF.

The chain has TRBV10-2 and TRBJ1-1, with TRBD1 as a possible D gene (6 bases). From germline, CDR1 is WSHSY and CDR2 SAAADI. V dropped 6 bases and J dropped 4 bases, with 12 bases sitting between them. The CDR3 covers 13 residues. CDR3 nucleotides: TGCGCCAGCAGGAGGGGGGTTACCACTGAAGCTTTCTTT. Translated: CASRRGVTTEAFF.

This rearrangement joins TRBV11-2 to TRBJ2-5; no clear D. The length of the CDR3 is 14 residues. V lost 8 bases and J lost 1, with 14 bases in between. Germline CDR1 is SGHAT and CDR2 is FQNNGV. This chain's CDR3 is CASRVGSVQETQYF. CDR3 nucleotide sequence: TGTGCCAGCCGGGTCGGCTCAGTCCAAGAGACCCAGTACTTC.

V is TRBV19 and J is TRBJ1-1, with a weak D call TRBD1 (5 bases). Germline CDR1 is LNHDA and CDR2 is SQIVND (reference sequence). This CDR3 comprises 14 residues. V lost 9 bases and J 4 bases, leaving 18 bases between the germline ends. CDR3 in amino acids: CASGRDFGATEAFF. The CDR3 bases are TGTGCCAGCGGCAGGGATTTTGGAGCCACTGAAGCTTTCTTT.

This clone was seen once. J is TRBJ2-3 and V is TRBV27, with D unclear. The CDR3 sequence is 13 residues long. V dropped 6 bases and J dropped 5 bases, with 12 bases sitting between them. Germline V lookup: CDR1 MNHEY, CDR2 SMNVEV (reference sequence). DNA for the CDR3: TGTGCCAGCAGCAACAGCGTGGGAGATACGCAGTATTTT. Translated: CASSNSVGDTQYF.

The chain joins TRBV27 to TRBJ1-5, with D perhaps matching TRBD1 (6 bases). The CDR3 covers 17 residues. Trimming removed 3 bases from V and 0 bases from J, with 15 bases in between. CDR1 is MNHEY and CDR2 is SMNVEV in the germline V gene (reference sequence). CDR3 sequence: CASSFGDQGHSNQPQHF. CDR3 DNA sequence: TGTGCCAGCAGTTTCGGTGACCAGGGACATAGCAATCAGCCCCAGCATTTT.

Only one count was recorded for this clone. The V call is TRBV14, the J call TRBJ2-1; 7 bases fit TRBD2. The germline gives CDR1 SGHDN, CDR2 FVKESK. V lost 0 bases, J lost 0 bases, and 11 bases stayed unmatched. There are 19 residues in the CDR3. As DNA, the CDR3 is TGTGCCAGCAGCCAAGAAGTGGGCCTAGCGGTCAACTCCTACAATGAGCAGTTCTTC. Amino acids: CASSQEVGLAVNSYNEQFF.